These 6 T cell receptor beta chains were sequenced from one sample in a study of tumor-infiltrating lymphocytes in localized non-small cell lung cancer. Sequenced by immunoSEQ multiplex PCR; TCRdb stores in-frame clones only, minus some. The sample has 10,000 to 15,000 clones; over 65% are singletons. Sequences were obtained from lung tumor tissue. Source of these receptors: a human donor with non-small cell lung cancer.

This clone is medium-sized by share. The genes are TRBV7-9 and TRBJ2-2; TRBD2 is a possible D gene (7 bases). The V gene's germline CDR1 is SEHNR and CDR2 FQNEAQ (reference sequence). The CDR3 has 15 residues. V was pared by 5 bases and J by 5 bases, with 15 bases between. The CDR3 nucleotides read TGTGCCAGCAGCCCAAGGGGGGGATCGACCGGGGAGCTGTTTTTT. It translates to CASSPRGGSTGELFF.

The chain is built from TRBV5-1 and TRBJ1-2; 8 bases line up with TRBD1. The germline V gene has CDR1 SGHRS and CDR2 YFSETQ. The V gene end was trimmed by 0 bases and the J gene end by 3 bases; junction bases not matched to a gene: 10. The CDR3 length is 17 residues. In DNA, the CDR3 is TGCGCCAGCAGCTTGGGAGGGGCCGGGACAGGCGACTATGGCTACACCTTC. The encoded protein is CASSLGGAGTGDYGYTF.

This clone has only a few counts. The chain is built from TRBV5-5 and TRBJ1-5; tentatively, D is TRBD1 (6 bases). From germline, CDR1 is SGHKS and CDR2 YYEKEE (reference sequence). The CDR3 consists of 13 residues. V lost 3 bases to trimming and J lost 4 bases, with 8 bases between them. CDR3 amino acids: CASSSTGNQPQHF. As DNA, the CDR3 is TGTGCCAGCAGCTCTACAGGGAATCAGCCCCAGCATTTT.

This clone rates as hyperexpanded (1% or more). This chain connects TRBV7-8 to TRBJ2-1, with no clear D. Germline lookup yields CDR1 SGHVS and CDR2 FQNEAQ. The CDR3 is made up of 12 amino acids. With 4 bases removed from V and 5 bases from J, the gap between germline ends came to 6 bases. Here the CDR3 reads CASSYGDNEQFF. The CDR3 bases are TGTGCCAGCAGCTACGGAGACAATGAGCAGTTCTTC.

The rearrangement links TRBV5-1 to TRBJ2-7; unclear D gene. V was pared by 0 bases and J by 0 bases, with 4 bases between. Germline lookup yields CDR1 SGHRS and CDR2 YFSETQ. CDR3 size: 13 residues. CDR3 in amino acids: CASSLGASYEQYF. The DNA for the CDR3 is TGCGCCAGCAGCTTGGGGGCCTCCTACGAGCAGTACTTC. Filled out from reference TRBV5-1 and TRBJ2-7, the complete variable domain reads KAGVTQTPRYLIKTRGQQVTLSCSPISGHRSVSWYQQTPGQGLQFLFEYFSETQRNKGNFPGRFSGRQFSNSRSEMNVSTLELGDSALYLCASSLGASYEQYFGPGTRLTVT.

The chain carries TRBV5-8 and TRBJ2-1; either TRBD1 or TRBD2 may supply D (5 bases each). CDR3 length: 17 residues. The germline V and J ends were trimmed by 3 bases and 4 bases, with 20 bases remaining between them. Germline V gene sequence: CDR1 SGHTS, CDR2 YDEGEE. In DNA, the CDR3 is TGTGCCAGCAGCTGGGAATCGGGACCGCGTCTGTACAATGAGCAGTTCTTC. Its translation is CASSWESGPRLYNEQFF.